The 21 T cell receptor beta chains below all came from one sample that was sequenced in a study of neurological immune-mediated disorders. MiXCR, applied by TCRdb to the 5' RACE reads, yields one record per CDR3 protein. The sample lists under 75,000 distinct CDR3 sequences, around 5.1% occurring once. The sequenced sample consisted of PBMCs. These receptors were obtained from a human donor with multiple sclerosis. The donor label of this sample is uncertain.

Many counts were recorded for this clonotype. The CDR3 reads CASTRTAFSGNTIYF. DNA for the CDR3: TGTGCCAGCACCAGGACAGCTTTCTCTGGAAACACCATATATTTT. The rearrangement uses TRBV9 and TRBJ1-3, with a tentative D call TRBD1 (6 bases). The V gene lost 6 bases and the J gene lost 0 bases, with 13 bases spanning the gap. Looked up from germline, CDR1 is SGDLS and CDR2 is YYNGEE. There are 15 residues in the CDR3.

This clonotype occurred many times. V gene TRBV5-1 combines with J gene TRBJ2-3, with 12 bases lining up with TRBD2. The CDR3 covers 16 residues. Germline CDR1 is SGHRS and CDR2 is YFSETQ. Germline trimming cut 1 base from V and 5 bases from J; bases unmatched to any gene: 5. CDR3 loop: CASSLPLAGGQDTQYF. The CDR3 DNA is TGCGCCAGCAGCTTGCCTCTAGCGGGGGGGCAAGATACGCAGTATTTT. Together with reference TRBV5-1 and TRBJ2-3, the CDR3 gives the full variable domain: KAGVTQTPRYLIKTRGQQVTLSCSPISGHRSVSWYQQTPGQGLQFLFEYFSETQRNKGNFPGRFSGRQFSNSRSEMNVSTLELGDSALYLCASSLPLAGGQDTQYFGPGTRLTVL.

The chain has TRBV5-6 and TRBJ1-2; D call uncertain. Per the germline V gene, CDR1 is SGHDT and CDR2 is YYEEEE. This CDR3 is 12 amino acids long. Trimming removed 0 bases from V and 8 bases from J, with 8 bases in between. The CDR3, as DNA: TGTGCCAGCAGCTTGGTGGGGAGCGGCTACACCTTC. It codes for CASSLVGSGYTF.

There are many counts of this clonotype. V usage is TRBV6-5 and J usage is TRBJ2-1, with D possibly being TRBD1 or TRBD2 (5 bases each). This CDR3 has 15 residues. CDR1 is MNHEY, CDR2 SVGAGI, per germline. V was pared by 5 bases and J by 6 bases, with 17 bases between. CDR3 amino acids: CASSQGHARGNEQFF. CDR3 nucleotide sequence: TGTGCCAGCAGTCAAGGACACGCGAGGGGCAATGAGCAGTTCTTC.

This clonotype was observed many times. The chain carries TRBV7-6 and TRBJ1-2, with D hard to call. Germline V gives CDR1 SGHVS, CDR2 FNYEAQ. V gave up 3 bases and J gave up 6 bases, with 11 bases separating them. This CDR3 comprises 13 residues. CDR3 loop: CASSLEVQDGYTF. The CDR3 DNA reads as TGTGCCAGCAGCTTGGAAGTCCAAGATGGCTACACCTTC.

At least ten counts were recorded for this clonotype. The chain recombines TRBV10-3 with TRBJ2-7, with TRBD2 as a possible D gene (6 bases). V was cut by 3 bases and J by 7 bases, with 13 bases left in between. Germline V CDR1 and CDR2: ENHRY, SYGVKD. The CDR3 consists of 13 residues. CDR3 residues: CAISDPGVLEQYF. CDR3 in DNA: TGTGCCATCAGTGACCCGGGAGTACTAGAGCAGTACTTC.

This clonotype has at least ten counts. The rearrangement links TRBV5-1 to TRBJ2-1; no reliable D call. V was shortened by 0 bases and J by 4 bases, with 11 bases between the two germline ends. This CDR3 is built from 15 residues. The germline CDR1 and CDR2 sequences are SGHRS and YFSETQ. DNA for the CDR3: TGCGCCAGCAGCTTGGGGGCGTCAGGTTACAATGAGCAGTTCTTC. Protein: CASSLGASGYNEQFF.

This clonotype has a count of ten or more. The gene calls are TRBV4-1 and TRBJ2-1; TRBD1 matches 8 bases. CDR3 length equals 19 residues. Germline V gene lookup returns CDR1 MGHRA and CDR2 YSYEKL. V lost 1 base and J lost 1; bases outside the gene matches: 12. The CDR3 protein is CASSQVWFVQGVSYNEQFF. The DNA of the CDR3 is TGCGCCAGCAGCCAAGTCTGGTTCGTACAGGGGGTGTCCTACAATGAGCAGTTCTTC.

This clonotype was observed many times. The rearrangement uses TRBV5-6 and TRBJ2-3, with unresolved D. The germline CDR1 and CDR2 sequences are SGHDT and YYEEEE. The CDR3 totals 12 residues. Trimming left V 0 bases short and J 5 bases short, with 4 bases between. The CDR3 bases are TGTGCCAGCAGCTTGGAGGGAGATACGCAGTATTTT. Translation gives CASSLEGDTQYF.

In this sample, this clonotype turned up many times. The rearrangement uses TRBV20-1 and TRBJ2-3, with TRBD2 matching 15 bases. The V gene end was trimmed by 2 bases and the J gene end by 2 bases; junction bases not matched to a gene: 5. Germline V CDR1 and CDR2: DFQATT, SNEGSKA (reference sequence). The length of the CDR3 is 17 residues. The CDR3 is CSARSGLAGGHTDTQYF. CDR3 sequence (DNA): TGCAGTGCTAGATCGGGACTAGCGGGGGGCCACACAGATACGCAGTATTTT.

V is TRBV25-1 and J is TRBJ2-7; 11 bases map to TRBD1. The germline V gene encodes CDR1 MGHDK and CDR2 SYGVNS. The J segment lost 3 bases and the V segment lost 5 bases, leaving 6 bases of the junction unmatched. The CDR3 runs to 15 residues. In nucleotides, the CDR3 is TGTGCCAGCAGTAACCCGGGACAGGGGGGCTACGAGCAGTACTTC. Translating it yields CASSNPGQGGYEQYF.

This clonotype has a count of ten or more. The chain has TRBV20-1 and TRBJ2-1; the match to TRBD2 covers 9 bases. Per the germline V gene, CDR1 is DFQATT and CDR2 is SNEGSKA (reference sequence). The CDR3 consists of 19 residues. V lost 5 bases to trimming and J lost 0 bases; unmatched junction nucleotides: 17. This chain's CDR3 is CSAGPWKRGAPFSYNEQFF. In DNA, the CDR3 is TGCAGTGCTGGACCGTGGAAGCGGGGGGCCCCTTTCTCCTACAATGAGCAGTTCTTC.

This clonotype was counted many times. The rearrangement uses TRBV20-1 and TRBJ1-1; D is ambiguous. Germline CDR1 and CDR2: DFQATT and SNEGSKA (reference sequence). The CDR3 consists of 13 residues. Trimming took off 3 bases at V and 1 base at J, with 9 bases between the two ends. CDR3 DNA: TGCAGTGCTAGTCAAGGCCCGAACACTGAAGCTTTCTTT. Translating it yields CSASQGPNTEAFF.

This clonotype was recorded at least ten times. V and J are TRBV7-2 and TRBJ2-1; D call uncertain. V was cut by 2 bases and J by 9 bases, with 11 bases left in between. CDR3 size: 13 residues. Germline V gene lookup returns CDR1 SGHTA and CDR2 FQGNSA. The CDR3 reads CASSLTLTREQFF. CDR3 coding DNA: TGTGCCAGCAGCTTAACCCTAACCCGTGAGCAGTTCTTC.

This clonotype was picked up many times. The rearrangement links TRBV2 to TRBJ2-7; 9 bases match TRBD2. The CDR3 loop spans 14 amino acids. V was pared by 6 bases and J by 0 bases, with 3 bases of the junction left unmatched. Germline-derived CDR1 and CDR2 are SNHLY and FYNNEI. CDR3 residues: CASRTSGASYEQYF. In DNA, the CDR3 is TGTGCCAGCAGGACTAGCGGCGCCTCCTACGAGCAGTACTTC.

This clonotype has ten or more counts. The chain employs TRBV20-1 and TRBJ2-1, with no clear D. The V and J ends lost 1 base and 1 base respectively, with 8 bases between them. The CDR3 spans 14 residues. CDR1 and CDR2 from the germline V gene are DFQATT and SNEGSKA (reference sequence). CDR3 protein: CSARGPPSYNEQFF. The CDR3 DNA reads TGCAGTGCTAGAGGACCTCCATCCTACAATGAGCAGTTCTTC.

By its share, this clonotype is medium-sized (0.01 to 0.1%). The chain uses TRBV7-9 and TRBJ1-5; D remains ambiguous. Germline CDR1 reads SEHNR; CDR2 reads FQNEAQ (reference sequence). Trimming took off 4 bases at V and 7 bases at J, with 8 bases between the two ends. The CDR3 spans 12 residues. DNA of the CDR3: TGTGCCAGCAGCTCCAACAGACAGCCCCAGCATTTT. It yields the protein CASSSNRQPQHF.

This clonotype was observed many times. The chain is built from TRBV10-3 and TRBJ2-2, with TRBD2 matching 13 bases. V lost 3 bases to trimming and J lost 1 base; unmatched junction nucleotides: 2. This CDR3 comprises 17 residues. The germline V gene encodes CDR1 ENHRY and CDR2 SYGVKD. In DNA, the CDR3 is TGTGCCATCAGTGAACTAGCGGGGGGGCGGAACACCGGGGAGCTGTTTTTT. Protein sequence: CAISELAGGRNTGELFF.

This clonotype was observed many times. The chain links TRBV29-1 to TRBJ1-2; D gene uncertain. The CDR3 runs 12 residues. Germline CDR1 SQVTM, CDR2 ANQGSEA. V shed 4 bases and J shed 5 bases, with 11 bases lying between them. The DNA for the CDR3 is TGCAGCGTTGCTGGAAGGGTGTATGGCTACACCTTC. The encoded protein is CSVAGRVYGYTF.

The CDR3 DNA reads as TGTGCCATCGCAGGGACAGGGGCCGAGACGAACACTGAAGCTTTCTTT. Translation: CAIAGTGAETNTEAFF. The V and J genes are TRBV10-3 and TRBJ1-1, with TRBD1 identical over 10 bases. The CDR3 length is 16 residues. Germline V lookup: CDR1 ENHRY, CDR2 SYGVKD. Germline trimming cut 8 bases from V and 1 base from J; bases unmatched to any gene: 10.

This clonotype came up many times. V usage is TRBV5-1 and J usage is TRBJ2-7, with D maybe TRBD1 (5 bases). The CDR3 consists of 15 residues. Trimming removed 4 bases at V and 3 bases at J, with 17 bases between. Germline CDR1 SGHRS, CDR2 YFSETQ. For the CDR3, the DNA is TGCGCCAGCAGCCCCGGACAAACTCGCCGCTACGAGCAGTACTTC. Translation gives CASSPGQTRRYEQYF.